This is a list of T cell receptor beta chains from one sample in a study of blood T cells in healthy people across ages. TCRdb called the 5' RACE reads again in MiXCR, with one record for every CDR3 protein. Of some 1.6 million distinct CDR3 sequences listed, around 35% were seen once; the top ten hold about 11%. The specimen was blood. Every receptor here comes from a woman under 40 in good health. CDR3s include the opening cysteine and the closing phenylalanine or tryptophan. The order of the fields is clone size, D gene, V gene, J gene, CDR3 protein, CDR3 DNA. A D gene is named only where the DNA matches it firmly. Some rows have no size entry. The others give once, few or many, or a class for an expanded clone.

clone_size: once
d_call: -
v_call: TRBV5-1
j_call: TRBJ1-2
cdr3_aa: CASRADVAGLGYTF
cdr3_nt: TGCGCCAGCAGAGCGGATGTCGCCGGGCTTGGCTACACCTTC

clone_size: few
d_call: -
v_call: TRBV5-6
j_call: TRBJ1-1
cdr3_aa: CASSLPQGHTEAFF
cdr3_nt: TGTGCCAGCAGCTTGCCGCAGGGTCACACTGAAGCTTTCTTT

clone_size: -
d_call: TRBD2
v_call: TRBV19
j_call: TRBJ2-1
cdr3_aa: CASSTTGTSNYEQFF
cdr3_nt: TGTGCCAGTAGTACCACCGGGACTAGTAACTATGAGCAGTTCTTC

clone_size: few
d_call: TRBD2
v_call: TRBV6-1
j_call: TRBJ2-7
cdr3_aa: CASSAPGLLYEQYF
cdr3_nt: TGTGCCAGCAGTGCACCGGGACTACTTTACGAGCAGTACTTC

clone_size: -
d_call: TRBD1
v_call: TRBV18
j_call: TRBJ2-1
cdr3_aa: CASSPIPGTGNNEQFF
cdr3_nt: TGTGCCAGCTCACCGATTCCCGGGACAGGGAACAATGAGCAGTTCTTC

clone_size: -
d_call: TRBD2
v_call: TRBV2
j_call: TRBJ2-3
cdr3_aa: CASKGGRGPDTQYF
cdr3_nt: TGTGCCTCAAAGGGCGGGAGGGGTCCAGATACGCAGTATTTT

clone_size: -
d_call: -
v_call: TRBV7-8
j_call: TRBJ2-3
cdr3_aa: CASRVRRENKLTDTQYF
cdr3_nt: TGTGCCAGCAGAGTACGGAGGGAAAATAAGCTTACAGATACGCAGTATTTT

clone_size: -
d_call: TRBD2
v_call: TRBV20-1
j_call: TRBJ2-1
cdr3_aa: CRAKTSGRRNEQFF
cdr3_nt: TGCAGGGCCAAGACTAGCGGGAGAAGGAATGAGCAGTTCTTC

clone_size: few
d_call: TRBD1
v_call: TRBV12-3/TRBV12-4
j_call: TRBJ2-3
cdr3_aa: CASSLGTGRADAQYF
cdr3_nt: TGTGCCAGCAGTTTAGGGACAGGGAGAGCAGATGCGCAATATTTT

clone_size: -
d_call: -
v_call: TRBV28
j_call: TRBJ2-7
cdr3_aa: CASRNPFLRSSYEQYF
cdr3_nt: TGTGCCAGCAGAAACCCTTTTTTGAGAAGTTCCTACGAGCAGTACTTC

clone_size: few
d_call: -
v_call: TRBV11-2
j_call: TRBJ1-5
cdr3_aa: CASSTGPGTSNQPQHF
cdr3_nt: TGTGCCAGCAGCACAGGCCCGGGTACTAGCAATCAGCCCCAGCATTTT

clone_size: -
d_call: -
v_call: TRBV6-2/TRBV6-3
j_call: TRBJ2-7
cdr3_aa: CASKTAGEQYF
cdr3_nt: TGTGCCAGCAAGACTGCCGGCGAGCAGTACTTC

clone_size: -
d_call: -
v_call: TRBV5-1
j_call: TRBJ2-3
cdr3_aa: CASSWTRDTDTQYF
cdr3_nt: TGCGCCAGCAGCTGGACCCGAGACACAGATACGCAGTATTTT

clone_size: few
d_call: TRBD1
v_call: TRBV4-2
j_call: TRBJ1-1
cdr3_aa: CASSQGGQLNAEAFF
cdr3_nt: TGTGCCAGCAGCCAAGGGGGACAGCTGAACGCTGAAGCTTTCTTT

clone_size: -
d_call: TRBD1
v_call: TRBV6-1
j_call: TRBJ1-5
cdr3_aa: CASSRMTGVYNQPQHF
cdr3_nt: TGTGCCAGCAGTCGGATGACAGGGGTCTACAATCAGCCCCAGCATTTT

clone_size: many
d_call: -
v_call: TRBV29-1
j_call: TRBJ2-1
cdr3_aa: CSVEGGASEQFF
cdr3_nt: TGCAGCGTTGAAGGTGGCGCTTCTGAGCAGTTCTTC

clone_size: few
d_call: TRBD2
v_call: TRBV12-3/TRBV12-4
j_call: TRBJ2-1
cdr3_aa: CASSFGGIPYNEQFF
cdr3_nt: TGTGCCAGCAGTTTCGGGGGGATACCCTACAATGAGCAGTTCTTC

clone_size: -
d_call: -
v_call: TRBV9
j_call: TRBJ2-3
cdr3_aa: CASTAGGSYTDTQYF
cdr3_nt: TGTGCCAGCACCGCTGGGGGGAGCTACACAGATACGCAGTATTTT

clone_size: -
d_call: -
v_call: TRBV3-1
j_call: TRBJ2-3
cdr3_aa: CASGLGSPTDTQYF
cdr3_nt: TGTGCCAGCGGGCTGGGTAGCCCCACAGATACGCAGTATTTT

clone_size: -
d_call: TRBD2
v_call: TRBV4-1
j_call: TRBJ2-7
cdr3_aa: CASSQLPKVPRLAGNEQYF
cdr3_nt: TGCGCCAGCAGCCAACTCCCAAAGGTTCCCCGACTAGCGGGCAACGAGCAGTACTTC

clone_size: -
d_call: TRBD2
v_call: TRBV27
j_call: TRBJ2-3
cdr3_aa: CASSPSATSGGWDTQYF
cdr3_nt: TGTGCCAGCAGTCCCTCGGCGACTAGCGGGGGCTGGGATACGCAGTATTTT

clone_size: few
d_call: -
v_call: TRBV20-1
j_call: TRBJ1-2
cdr3_aa: CSARSLGSNYGYTF
cdr3_nt: TGCAGTGCTAGGTCATTAGGGTCAAACTATGGCTACACCTTC

clone_size: few
d_call: -
v_call: TRBV7-9
j_call: TRBJ2-1
cdr3_aa: CASSPLGGQDNEQFF
cdr3_nt: TGTGCCAGCAGCCCCCTGGGGGGGCAGGACAATGAGCAGTTCTTC

clone_size: -
d_call: -
v_call: TRBV9
j_call: TRBJ2-7
cdr3_aa: CASSVGGAGQYF
cdr3_nt: TGTGCCAGCAGCGTAGGGGGGGCCGGGCAGTACTTC

clone_size: few
d_call: TRBD1
v_call: TRBV5-6
j_call: TRBJ2-7
cdr3_aa: CASSPGTGTPYEQYF
cdr3_nt: TGTGCCAGCAGTCCCGGGACAGGGACTCCCTACGAGCAGTACTTC

clone_size: -
d_call: -
v_call: TRBV6-2/TRBV6-3
j_call: TRBJ2-7
cdr3_aa: CASSTLASEDYEQYF
cdr3_nt: TGTGCCAGCAGCACCCTGGCTAGCGAAGACTACGAGCAGTACTTC

clone_size: few
d_call: -
v_call: TRBV4-2
j_call: TRBJ2-1
cdr3_aa: CASSKDRTRSYNEQFF
cdr3_nt: TGTGCCAGCAGCAAAGACAGGACAAGGTCCTACAATGAGCAGTTCTTC

clone_size: -
d_call: -
v_call: TRBV6-5
j_call: TRBJ2-6
cdr3_aa: CASSYSTSGANVLTF
cdr3_nt: TGTGCCAGCAGTTACTCAACCTCTGGGGCCAACGTCCTGACTTTC

clone_size: -
d_call: TRBD2
v_call: TRBV5-1
j_call: TRBJ2-1
cdr3_aa: CASSGGLAESKRNEQFF
cdr3_nt: TGCGCCAGCAGCGGGGGACTAGCGGAATCAAAAAGGAATGAGCAGTTCTTC

clone_size: many
d_call: TRBD2
v_call: TRBV10-1
j_call: TRBJ2-5
cdr3_aa: CASSRSSGEETQYF
cdr3_nt: TGCGCCAGCAGTCGTTCTAGCGGAGAAGAGACCCAGTACTTC

clone_size: -
d_call: -
v_call: TRBV7-2
j_call: TRBJ2-5
cdr3_aa: CASSLAGMQETQYF
cdr3_nt: TGTGCCAGCAGCTTAGCCGGGATGCAAGAGACCCAGTACTTC

clone_size: -
d_call: -
v_call: TRBV7-8
j_call: TRBJ2-4
cdr3_aa: CANRGGAGAGEQYF
cdr3_nt: TGTGCCAACAGGGGGGGAGCGGGGGCTGGAGAGCAGTACTTC

clone_size: -
d_call: -
v_call: TRBV4-1
j_call: TRBJ1-5
cdr3_aa: CASSTFFGGLGNQPQHF
cdr3_nt: TGCGCCAGCAGTACTTTCTTCGGGGGTTTAGGCAATCAGCCCCAGCATTTT

clone_size: -
d_call: TRBD1
v_call: TRBV28
j_call: TRBJ2-7
cdr3_aa: CASSETGGAKYEQYF
cdr3_nt: TGTGCCAGCAGCGAAACAGGGGGCGCAAAGTACGAGCAGTACTTC

clone_size: few
d_call: -
v_call: TRBV4-1
j_call: TRBJ1-5
cdr3_aa: CASRQTTEGSNQPQHF
cdr3_nt: TGCGCCAGCAGACAAACGACGGAGGGTAGCAATCAGCCCCAGCATTTT

clone_size: few
d_call: -
v_call: TRBV20-1
j_call: TRBJ1-1
cdr3_aa: CSARFQGQAFF
cdr3_nt: TGCAGTGCTCGATTCCAGGGCCAAGCTTTCTTT

clone_size: -
d_call: -
v_call: TRBV7-9
j_call: TRBJ2-2
cdr3_aa: CASSSFRQKNTGERFF
cdr3_nt: TGTGCCAGCAGCTCGTTTCGGCAGAAGAACACCGGGGAGCGGTTTTTT

clone_size: -
d_call: TRBD2
v_call: TRBV5-1
j_call: TRBJ2-2
cdr3_aa: CASSSRGLARPGELFF
cdr3_nt: TGCGCCAGCAGCTCCCGGGGACTAGCGAGACCCGGGGAGCTGTTTTTT

clone_size: few
d_call: -
v_call: TRBV4-2
j_call: TRBJ2-3
cdr3_aa: CASSQDEGVHTDTQYF
cdr3_nt: TGTGCCAGCAGCCAAGACGAGGGGGTCCACACAGATACGCAGTATTTT

clone_size: -
d_call: -
v_call: TRBV4-2
j_call: TRBJ1-5
cdr3_aa: CASSQGVSVIESNQPQHF
cdr3_nt: TGTGCCAGCAGCCAAGGGGTCTCGGTGATAGAGAGCAATCAGCCCCAGCATTTT

clone_size: -
d_call: TRBD1
v_call: TRBV5-1
j_call: TRBJ2-7
cdr3_aa: CASSLAGTGFDKQYF
cdr3_nt: TGCGCCAGCAGCTTGGCGGGGACAGGGTTCGACAAGCAGTACTTC

clone_size: -
d_call: -
v_call: TRBV7-2
j_call: TRBJ2-3
cdr3_aa: CASSRKSGSTDTQYF
cdr3_nt: TGTGCCAGCAGCCGCAAGTCGGGGTCCACAGATACGCAGTATTTT

clone_size: many
d_call: -
v_call: TRBV20-1
j_call: TRBJ2-5
cdr3_aa: CSASLIGALLETQYF
cdr3_nt: TGCAGTGCCTCGTTGATCGGGGCCCTTTTGGAGACCCAGTACTTC